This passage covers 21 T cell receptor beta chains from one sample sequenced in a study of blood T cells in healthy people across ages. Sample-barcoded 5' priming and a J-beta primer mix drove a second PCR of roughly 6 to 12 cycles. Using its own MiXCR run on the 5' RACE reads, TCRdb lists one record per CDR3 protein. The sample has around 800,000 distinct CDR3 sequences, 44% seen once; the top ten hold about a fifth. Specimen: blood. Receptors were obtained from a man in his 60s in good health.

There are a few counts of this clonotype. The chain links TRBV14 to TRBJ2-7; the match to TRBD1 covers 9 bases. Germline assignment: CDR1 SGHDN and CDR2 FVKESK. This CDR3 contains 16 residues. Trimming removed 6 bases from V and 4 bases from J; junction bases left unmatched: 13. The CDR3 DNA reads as TGTGCCAGCAGAGCCGGGACAGGGAAGGGAGAGTACGAGCAGTACTTC. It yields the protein CASRAGTGKGEYEQYF.

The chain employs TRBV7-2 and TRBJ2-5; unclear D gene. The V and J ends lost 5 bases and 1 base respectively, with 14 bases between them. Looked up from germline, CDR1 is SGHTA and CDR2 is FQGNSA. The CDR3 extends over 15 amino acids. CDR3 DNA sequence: TGTGCCAGCAGCCGACGCCTGTCAGCCCAAGAGACCCAGTACTTC. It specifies CASSRRLSAQETQYF.

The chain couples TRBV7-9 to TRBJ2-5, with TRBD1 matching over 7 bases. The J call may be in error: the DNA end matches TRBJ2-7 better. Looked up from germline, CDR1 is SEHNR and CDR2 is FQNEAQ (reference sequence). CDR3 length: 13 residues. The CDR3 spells CASSWGTAFEQYF. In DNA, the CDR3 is TGTGCCAGCAGCTGGGGGACAGCCTTCGAGCAGTACTTC.

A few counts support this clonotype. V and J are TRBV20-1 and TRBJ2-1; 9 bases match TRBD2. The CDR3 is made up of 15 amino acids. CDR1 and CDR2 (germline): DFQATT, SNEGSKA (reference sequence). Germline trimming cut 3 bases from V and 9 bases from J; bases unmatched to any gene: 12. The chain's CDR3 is CSARAPWGLAIEQFF. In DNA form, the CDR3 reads TGCAGTGCTAGGGCGCCGTGGGGACTAGCAATTGAGCAGTTCTTC.

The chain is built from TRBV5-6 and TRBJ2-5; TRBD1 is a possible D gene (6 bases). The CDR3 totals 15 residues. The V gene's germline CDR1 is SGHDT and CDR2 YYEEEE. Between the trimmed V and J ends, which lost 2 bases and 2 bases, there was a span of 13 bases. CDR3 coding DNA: TGTGCCAGCAGCTTACAGGGTCCCCTTCAAGAGACCCAGTACTTC. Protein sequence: CASSLQGPLQETQYF.

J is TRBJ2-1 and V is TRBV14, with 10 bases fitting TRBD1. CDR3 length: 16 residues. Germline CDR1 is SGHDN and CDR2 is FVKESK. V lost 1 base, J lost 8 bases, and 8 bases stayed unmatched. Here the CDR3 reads CASSQGWGQGFDEQFF. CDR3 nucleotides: TGTGCCAGCAGCCAAGGGTGGGGACAGGGGTTTGATGAGCAGTTCTTC.

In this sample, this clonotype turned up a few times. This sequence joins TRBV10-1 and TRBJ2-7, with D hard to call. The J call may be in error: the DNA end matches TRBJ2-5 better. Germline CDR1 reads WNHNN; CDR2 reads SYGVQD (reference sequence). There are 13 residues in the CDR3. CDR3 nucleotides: TGCGCCAGCAGTGATACGGGCCAAGAGACCCAGTACTTC. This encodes CASSDTGQETQYF.

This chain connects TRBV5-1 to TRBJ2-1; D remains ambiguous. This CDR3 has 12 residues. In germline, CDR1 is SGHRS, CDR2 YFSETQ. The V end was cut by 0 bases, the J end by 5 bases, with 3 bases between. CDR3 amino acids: CASSLDDNEQFF. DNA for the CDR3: TGCGCCAGCAGCTTGGATGACAATGAGCAGTTCTTC.

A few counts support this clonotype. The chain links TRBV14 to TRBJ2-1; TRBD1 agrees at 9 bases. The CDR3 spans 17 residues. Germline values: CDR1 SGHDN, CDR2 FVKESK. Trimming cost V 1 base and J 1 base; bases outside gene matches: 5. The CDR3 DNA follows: TGTGCCAGCAGCCAAGCATTTGGGACAGGGTCCTACAATGAGCAGTTCTTC. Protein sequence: CASSQAFGTGSYNEQFF.

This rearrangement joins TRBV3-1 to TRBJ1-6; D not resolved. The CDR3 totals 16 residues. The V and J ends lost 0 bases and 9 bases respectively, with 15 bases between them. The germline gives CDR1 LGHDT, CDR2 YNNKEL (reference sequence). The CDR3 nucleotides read TGTGCCAGCAGCCAAGATCTGCGGGCAGCGGGTTCACCCCTCCACTTT. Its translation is CASSQDLRAAGSPLHF. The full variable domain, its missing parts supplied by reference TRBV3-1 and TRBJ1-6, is DTAVSQTPKYLVTQMGNDKSIKCEQNLGHDTMYWYKQDSKKFLKIMFSYNNKELIINETVPNRFSPKSPDKAHLNLHINSLELGDSAVYFCASSQDLRAAGSPLHFGNGTRLTVT.

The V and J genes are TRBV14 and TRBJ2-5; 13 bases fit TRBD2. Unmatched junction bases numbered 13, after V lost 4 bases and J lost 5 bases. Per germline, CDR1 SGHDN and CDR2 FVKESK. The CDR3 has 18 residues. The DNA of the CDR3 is TGTGCCAGCAGCCCCCGCCTGGGACTAGCGGGGACATTGGAGACCCAGTACTTC. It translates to CASSPRLGLAGTLETQYF.

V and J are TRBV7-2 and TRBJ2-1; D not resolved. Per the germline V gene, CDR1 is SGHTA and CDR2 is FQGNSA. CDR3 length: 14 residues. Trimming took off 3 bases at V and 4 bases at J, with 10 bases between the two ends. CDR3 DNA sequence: TGTGCCAGCAGCTTCGACGCTAGATACAATGAGCAGTTCTTC. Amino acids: CASSFDARYNEQFF.

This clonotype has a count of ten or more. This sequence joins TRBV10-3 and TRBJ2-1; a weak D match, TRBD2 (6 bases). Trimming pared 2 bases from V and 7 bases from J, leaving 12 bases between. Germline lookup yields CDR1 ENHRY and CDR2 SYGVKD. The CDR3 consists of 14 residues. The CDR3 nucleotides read TGTGCCATCAGTGAGGCGGGACCCAGGAATGAGCAGTTCTTC. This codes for CAISEAGPRNEQFF.

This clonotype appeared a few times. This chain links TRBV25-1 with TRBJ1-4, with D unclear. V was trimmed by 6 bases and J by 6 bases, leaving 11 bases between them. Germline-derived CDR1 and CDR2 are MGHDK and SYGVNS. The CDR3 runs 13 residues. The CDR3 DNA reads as TGTGCCAGCAGAAGAGGGAGGGATGAAAAACTGTTTTTT. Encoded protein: CASRRGRDEKLFF.

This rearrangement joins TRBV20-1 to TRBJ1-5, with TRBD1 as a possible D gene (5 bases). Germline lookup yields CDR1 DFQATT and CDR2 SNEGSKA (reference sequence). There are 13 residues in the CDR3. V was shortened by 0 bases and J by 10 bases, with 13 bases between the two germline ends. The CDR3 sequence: CSARDTSGGPQHF. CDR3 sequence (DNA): TGCAGTGCTAGAGACACCTCGGGGGGACCCCAGCATTTT.

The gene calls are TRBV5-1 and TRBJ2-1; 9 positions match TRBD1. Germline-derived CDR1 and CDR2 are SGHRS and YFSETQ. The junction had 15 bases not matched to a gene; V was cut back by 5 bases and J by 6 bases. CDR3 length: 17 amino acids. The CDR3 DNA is TGCGCCAGCAGACTCAATTCCGGGACAGGGTTTCGCAATGAGCAGTTCTTC. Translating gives CASRLNSGTGFRNEQFF.

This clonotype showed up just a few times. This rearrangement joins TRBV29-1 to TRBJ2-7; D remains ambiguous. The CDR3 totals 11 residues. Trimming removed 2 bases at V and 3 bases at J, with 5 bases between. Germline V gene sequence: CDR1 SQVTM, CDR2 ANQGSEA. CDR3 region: CSVESYYEQYF. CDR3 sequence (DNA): TGCAGCGTTGAAAGCTACTACGAGCAGTACTTC.

CDR3 in amino acids: CATSRDLWQGFEETQYF. Written as DNA, the CDR3 is TGTGCCACCAGCAGAGATCTTTGGCAGGGGTTTGAAGAGACCCAGTACTTC. This rearrangement joins TRBV15 to TRBJ2-5; a weak D match, TRBD1 (6 bases). The germline V and J ends were trimmed by 0 bases and 3 bases, with 17 bases remaining between them. Germline lookup yields CDR1 LNHNV and CDR2 YYDKDF (reference sequence). The length of the CDR3 is 17 residues.

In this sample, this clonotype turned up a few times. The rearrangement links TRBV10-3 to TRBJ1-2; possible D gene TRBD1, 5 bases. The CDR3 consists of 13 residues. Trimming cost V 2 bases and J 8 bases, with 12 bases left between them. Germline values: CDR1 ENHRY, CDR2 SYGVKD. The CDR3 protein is CAISEGRERGYTF. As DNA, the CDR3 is TGTGCCATCAGTGAGGGCAGGGAACGCGGCTACACCTTC.

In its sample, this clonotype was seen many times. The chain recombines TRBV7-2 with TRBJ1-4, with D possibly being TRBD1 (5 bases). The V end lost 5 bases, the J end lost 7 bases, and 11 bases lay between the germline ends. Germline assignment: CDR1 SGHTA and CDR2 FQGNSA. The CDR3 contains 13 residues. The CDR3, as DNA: TGTGCCAGCAGCGGGGGGGGTGGTGAAAAACTGTTTTTT. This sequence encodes CASSGGGGEKLFF.

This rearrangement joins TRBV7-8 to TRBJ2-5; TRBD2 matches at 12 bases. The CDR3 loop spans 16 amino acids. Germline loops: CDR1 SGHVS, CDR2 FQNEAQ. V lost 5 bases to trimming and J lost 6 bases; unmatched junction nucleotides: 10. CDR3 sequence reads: CASSATSGGPTQTQYF. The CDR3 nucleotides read TGTGCCAGCAGCGCTACTAGCGGGGGGCCGACGCAGACCCAGTACTTC. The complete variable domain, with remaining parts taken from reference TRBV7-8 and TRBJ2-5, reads GAGVSQSPRYKVAKRGQDVALRCDPISGHVSLFWYQQALGQGPEFLTYFQNEAQLDKSGLPSDRFFAERPEGSVSTLKIQRTQQEDSAVYLCASSATSGGPTQTQYFGPGTRLLVL.